This TCR beta chain was recorded in a study of blood T cell repertoires in COVID-19. CDR3 size: 18 residues. The V segment lost 4 bases and the J segment 5 bases; nucleotides outside the gene matches: 12. Germline V CDR1 and CDR2: GTSNPN, SVGIG (reference sequence). This clone appeared a single time. Authors' data handling: Nucleated cell counts were estimated from reference gene primer amplification. Only in-frame clones appear in the TCRdb table, and some are missing; sequencing was by immunoSEQ multiplex PCR. V, J and clone size reflect that table, while D and trimming were determined from the DNA. The profile shows roughly 190,000 clones, around four fifths of them singletons.

This sequence was found in a man over 45 with active or convalescent COVID-19. The genes are TRBV30 and TRBJ2-2; the match to TRBD2 covers 14 bases. Input material: peripheral blood. CDR3 residues: CAWTVGGTSGSATGELFF. Written as DNA, the CDR3 is TGTGCCTGGACCGTAGGGGGGACTAGCGGGAGCGCGACCGGGGAGCTGTTTTTT.